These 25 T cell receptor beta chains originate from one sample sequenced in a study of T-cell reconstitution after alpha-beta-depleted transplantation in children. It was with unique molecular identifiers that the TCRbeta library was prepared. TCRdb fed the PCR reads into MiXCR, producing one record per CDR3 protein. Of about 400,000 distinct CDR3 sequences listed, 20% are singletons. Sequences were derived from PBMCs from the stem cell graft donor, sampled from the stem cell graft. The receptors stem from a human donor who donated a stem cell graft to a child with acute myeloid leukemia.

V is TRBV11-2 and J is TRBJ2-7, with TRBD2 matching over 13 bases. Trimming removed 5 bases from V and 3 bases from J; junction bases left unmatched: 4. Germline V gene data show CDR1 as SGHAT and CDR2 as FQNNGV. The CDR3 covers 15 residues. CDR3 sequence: CASSPRTSGGYEQYF. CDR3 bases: TGTGCCAGCAGCCCGAGGACTAGCGGGGGCTACGAGCAGTACTTC.

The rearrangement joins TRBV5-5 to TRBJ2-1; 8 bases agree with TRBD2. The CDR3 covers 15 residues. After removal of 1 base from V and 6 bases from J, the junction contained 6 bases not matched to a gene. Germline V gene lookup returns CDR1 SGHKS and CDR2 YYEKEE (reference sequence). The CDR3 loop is CASSLPGLASNEQFF. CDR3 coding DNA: TGTGCCAGCAGCTTGCCAGGACTAGCTTCCAATGAGCAGTTCTTC.

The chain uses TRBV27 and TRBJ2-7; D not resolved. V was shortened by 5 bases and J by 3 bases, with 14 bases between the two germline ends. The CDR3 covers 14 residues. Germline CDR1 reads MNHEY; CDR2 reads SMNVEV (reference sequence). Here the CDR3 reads CASSPTIMGYEQYF. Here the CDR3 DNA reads TGTGCCAGCAGTCCGACGATCATGGGCTACGAGCAGTACTTC.

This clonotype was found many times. CDR3 region: CASGRQNSPLHF. CDR3 in DNA: TGTGCCAGCGGGCGACAGAATTCACCCCTCCACTTT. V usage is TRBV27 and J usage is TRBJ1-6; D might be TRBD1 (5 bases). CDR1 MNHEY and CDR2 SMNVEV come from the germline V gene (reference sequence). This CDR3 contains 12 residues. Trimming shortened V by 8 bases and J by 7 bases, and 9 bases separated the two germline ends.

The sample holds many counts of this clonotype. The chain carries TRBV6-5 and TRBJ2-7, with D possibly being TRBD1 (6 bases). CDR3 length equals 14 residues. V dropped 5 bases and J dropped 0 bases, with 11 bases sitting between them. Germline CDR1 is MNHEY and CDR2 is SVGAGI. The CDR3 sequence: CASSHRDNSYEQYF. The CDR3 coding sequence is TGTGCCAGCAGTCACCGGGACAACTCCTACGAGCAGTACTTC.

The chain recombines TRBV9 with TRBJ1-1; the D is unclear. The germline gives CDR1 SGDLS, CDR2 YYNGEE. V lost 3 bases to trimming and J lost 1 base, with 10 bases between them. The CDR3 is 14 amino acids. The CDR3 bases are TGTGCCAGCAGCGGAGGCGTGTGGAACACTGAAGCTTTCTTT. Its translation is CASSGGVWNTEAFF.

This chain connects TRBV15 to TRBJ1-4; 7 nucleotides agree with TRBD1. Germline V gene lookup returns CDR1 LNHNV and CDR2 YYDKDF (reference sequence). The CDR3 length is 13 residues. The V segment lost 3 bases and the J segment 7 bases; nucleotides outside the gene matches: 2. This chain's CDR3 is CATSRDRFEKLFF. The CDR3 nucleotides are TGTGCCACCAGCAGGGACAGGTTTGAAAAACTGTTTTTT.

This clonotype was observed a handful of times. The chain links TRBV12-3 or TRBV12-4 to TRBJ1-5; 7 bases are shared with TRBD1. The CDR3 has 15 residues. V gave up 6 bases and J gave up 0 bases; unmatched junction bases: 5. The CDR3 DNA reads TGTGCCAGCAGAGAGGGACAGAATAGCAATCAGCCCCAGCATTTT. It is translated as CASREGQNSNQPQHF.

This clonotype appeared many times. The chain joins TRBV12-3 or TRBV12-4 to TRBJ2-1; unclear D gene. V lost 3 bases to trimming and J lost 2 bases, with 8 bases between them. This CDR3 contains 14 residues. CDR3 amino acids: CASSLGRAYNEQFF. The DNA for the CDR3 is TGTGCCAGCAGTTTGGGAAGGGCCTACAATGAGCAGTTCTTC.

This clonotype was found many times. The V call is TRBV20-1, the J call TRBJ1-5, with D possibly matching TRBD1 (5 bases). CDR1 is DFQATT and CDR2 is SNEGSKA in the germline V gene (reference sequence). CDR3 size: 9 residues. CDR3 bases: TGCAGCCCGGGACCCGATAAACATTTT. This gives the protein CSPGPDKHF.

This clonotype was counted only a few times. Here the CDR3 DNA reads TGTGCCAGCAGAGAGGGTAGCGGGGGATACAATGAGCAGTTCTTC. This codes for CASREGSGGYNEQFF. This sequence joins TRBV21-1 and TRBJ2-1; whether TRBD2, the table's D call, matches the DNA was not checked. TRBV21-1 is flagged as a pseudogene. This CDR3 is 15 amino acids long.

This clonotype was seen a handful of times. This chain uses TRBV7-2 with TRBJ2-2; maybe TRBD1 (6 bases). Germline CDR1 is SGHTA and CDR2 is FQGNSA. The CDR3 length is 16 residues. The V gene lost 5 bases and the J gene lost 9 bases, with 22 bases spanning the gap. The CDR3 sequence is CASSLLGGGGGRELFF. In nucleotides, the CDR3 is TGTGCCAGCAGCCTACTAGGGGGTGGGGGCGGAAGGGAGCTGTTTTTT.

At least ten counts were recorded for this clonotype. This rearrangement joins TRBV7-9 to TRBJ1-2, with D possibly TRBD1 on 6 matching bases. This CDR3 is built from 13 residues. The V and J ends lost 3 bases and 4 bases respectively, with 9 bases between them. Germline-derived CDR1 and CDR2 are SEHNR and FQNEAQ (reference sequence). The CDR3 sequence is CASSFSGAYGYTF. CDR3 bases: TGTGCCAGCAGCTTTTCAGGGGCCTATGGCTACACCTTC.

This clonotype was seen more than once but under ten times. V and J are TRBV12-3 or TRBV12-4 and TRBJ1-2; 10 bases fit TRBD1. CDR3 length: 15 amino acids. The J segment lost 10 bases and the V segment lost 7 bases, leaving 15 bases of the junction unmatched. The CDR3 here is CASTTSGTGEYDYTF. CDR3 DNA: TGTGCCAGCACTACCTCCGGGACAGGGGAATACGACTACACCTTC.

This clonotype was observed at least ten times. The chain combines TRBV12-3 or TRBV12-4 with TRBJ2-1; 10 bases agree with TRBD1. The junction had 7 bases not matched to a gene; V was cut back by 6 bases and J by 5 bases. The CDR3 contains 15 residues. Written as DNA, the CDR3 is TGTGCCAGCAGACTCGGGACAGGGGCCAACAATGAGCAGTTCTTC. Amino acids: CASRLGTGANNEQFF.

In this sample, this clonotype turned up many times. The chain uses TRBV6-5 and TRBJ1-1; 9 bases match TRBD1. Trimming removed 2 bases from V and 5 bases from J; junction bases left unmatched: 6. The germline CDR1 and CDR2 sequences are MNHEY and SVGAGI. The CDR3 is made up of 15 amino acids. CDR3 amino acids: CASSYPGTGLTEAFF. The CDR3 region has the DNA TGTGCCAGCAGTTACCCCGGGACAGGGTTAACTGAAGCTTTCTTT.

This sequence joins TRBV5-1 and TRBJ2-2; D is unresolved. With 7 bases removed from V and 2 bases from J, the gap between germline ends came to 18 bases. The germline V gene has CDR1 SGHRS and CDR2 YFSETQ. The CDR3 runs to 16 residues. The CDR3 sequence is CASAPPENVNTGELFF. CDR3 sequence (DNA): TGCGCCAGCGCCCCCCCAGAGAACGTAAACACCGGGGAGCTGTTTTTT. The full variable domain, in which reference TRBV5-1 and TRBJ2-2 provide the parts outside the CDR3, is KAGVTQTPRYLIKTRGQQVTLSCSPISGHRSVSWYQQTPGQGLQFLFEYFSETQRNKGNFPGRFSGRQFSNSRSEMNVSTLELGDSALYLCASAPPENVNTGELFFGEGSRLTVL.

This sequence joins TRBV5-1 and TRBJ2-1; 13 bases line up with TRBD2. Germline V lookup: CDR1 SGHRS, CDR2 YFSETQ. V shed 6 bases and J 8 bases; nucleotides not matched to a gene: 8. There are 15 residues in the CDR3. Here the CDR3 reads CASISGLAGNYEQFF. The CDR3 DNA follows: TGCGCCAGCATCTCGGGACTAGCGGGGAATTATGAGCAGTTCTTC.

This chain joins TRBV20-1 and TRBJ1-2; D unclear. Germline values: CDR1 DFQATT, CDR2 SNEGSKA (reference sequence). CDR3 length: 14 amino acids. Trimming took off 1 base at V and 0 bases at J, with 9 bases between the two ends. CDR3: CSARGSRTNYGYTF. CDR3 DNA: TGCAGTGCTAGAGGAAGCAGGACTAACTATGGCTACACCTTC.

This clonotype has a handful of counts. CDR3 sequence reads: CASSADPAGPNTEAFF. The CDR3 DNA follows: TGTGCCAGCAGCGCAGACCCCGCGGGGCCGAACACTGAAGCTTTCTTT. This sequence joins TRBV9 and TRBJ1-1, with a weak D call TRBD1 (5 bases). V shed 3 bases and J shed 1 base, with 16 bases lying between them. The CDR3 runs to 16 residues. Per germline, CDR1 SGDLS and CDR2 YYNGEE.

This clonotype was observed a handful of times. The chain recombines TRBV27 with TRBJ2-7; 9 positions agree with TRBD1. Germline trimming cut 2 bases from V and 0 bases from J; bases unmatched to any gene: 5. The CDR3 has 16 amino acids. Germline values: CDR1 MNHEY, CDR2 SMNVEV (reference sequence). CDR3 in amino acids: CASSLAGQGLSYEQYF. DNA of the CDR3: TGTGCCAGCAGTTTAGCGGGACAGGGTCTCTCCTACGAGCAGTACTTC.

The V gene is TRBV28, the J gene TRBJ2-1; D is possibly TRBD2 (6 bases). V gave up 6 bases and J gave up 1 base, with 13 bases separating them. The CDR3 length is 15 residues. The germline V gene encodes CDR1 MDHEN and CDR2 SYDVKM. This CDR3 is CASRSVGTSYNEQFF. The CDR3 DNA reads TGTGCCAGCAGGAGCGTCGGGACTTCCTACAATGAGCAGTTCTTC.

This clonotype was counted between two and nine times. CDR3 nucleotide sequence: TGCAGCGTTGAAGATGTAACCCTCTCTGGAAACACCATATATTTT. It yields the protein CSVEDVTLSGNTIYF. The chain employs TRBV29-1 and TRBJ1-3; D remains ambiguous. The CDR3 loop spans 15 amino acids. V dropped 0 bases and J dropped 0 bases, with 9 bases sitting between them. CDR1 SQVTM and CDR2 ANQGSEA come from the germline V gene.

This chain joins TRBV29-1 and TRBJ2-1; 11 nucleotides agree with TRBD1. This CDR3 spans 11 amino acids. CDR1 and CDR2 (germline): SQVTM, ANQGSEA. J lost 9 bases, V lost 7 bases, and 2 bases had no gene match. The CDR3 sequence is CSAGQGAEQFF. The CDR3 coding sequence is TGCAGCGCCGGACAGGGGGCTGAGCAGTTCTTC.

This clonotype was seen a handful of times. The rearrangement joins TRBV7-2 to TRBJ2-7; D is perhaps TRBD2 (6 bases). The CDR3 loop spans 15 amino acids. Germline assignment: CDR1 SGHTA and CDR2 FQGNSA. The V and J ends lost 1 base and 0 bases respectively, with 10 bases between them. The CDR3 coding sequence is TGTGCCAGCAGCTTAGAGGTCGGGAGCTCCTACGAGCAGTACTTC. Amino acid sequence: CASSLEVGSSYEQYF.